Following are 20 T cell receptor beta chains from one sample sequenced in a study of T cells in Graves' hyperthyroidism and ophthalmopathy. Amplification yielded TCR beta CDR3 regions, with RNA transcripts as the source. The TCR CDR3 first-round RT-PCR relied on the HTBI primer set. A single record per CDR3 protein comes from TCRdb applying MiXCR to the multiplex PCR reads. The sample includes about 640,000 distinct CDR3 sequences, under 25% of them seen just once. Sequencing was carried out using blood. All receptors derive from a man aged 25 to 45 with Graves' ophthalmopathy.

Remarks on this clonotype: Just one base apart from a much larger clone, this may be a read error. The chain recombines TRBV6-2 or TRBV6-3 with TRBJ2-7; TRBD2 agrees at 14 bases. Germline values: CDR1 MNHEY, CDR2 SVGEGT. CDR3 size: 16 residues. The DNA for the CDR3 is TGTGCCAGCAGTCACTCCCTGACTAGCGGGAGGGGCGAGCAGTACTTC. As protein: CASSHSLTSGRGEQYF.

J is TRBJ2-2 and V is TRBV24-1; 7 nucleotides line up with TRBD2. The germline gives CDR1 KGHDR, CDR2 SFDVKD. This CDR3 spans 16 amino acids. The ends lost 0 bases at V and 4 bases at J; junction bases unmatched: 4. The CDR3 DNA follows: TGTGCCACCAGTGATTTGCCTGGGGAGGGCACCGGGGAGCTGTTTTTT. Protein product: CATSDLPGEGTGELFF.

This clonotype was detected ten times or more. This chain connects TRBV5-1 to TRBJ2-1; D is possibly TRBD1 (6 bases). The CDR3 is 13 residues long. The V gene's germline CDR1 is SGHRS and CDR2 YFSETQ. V lost 6 bases to trimming and J lost 5 bases, with 12 bases between them. The CDR3 nucleotides are TGCGCCAGCAACAGGGCAGGGGACAATGAGCAGTTCTTC. This codes for CASNRAGDNEQFF. Full variable domain (missing parts from reference TRBV5-1 and TRBJ2-1): KAGVTQTPRYLIKTRGQQVTLSCSPISGHRSVSWYQQTPGQGLQFLFEYFSETQRNKGNFPGRFSGRQFSNSRSEMNVSTLELGDSALYLCASNRAGDNEQFFGPGTRLTVL.

This clonotype is a singleton in its sample. The chain employs TRBV29-1 and TRBJ2-2; D remains unclear. V was shortened by 7 bases and J by 7 bases, with 10 bases between the two germline ends. The CDR3 length is 11 residues. The germline gives CDR1 SQVTM, CDR2 ANQGSEA. CDR3 DNA: TGCAGCGCGATTGGGGTCGGGGAGCTGTTTTTT. This codes for CSAIGVGELFF.

This clonotype showed up just a few times. The chain has TRBV7-9 and TRBJ2-1; 9 nucleotides match TRBD2. V dropped 4 bases and J dropped 0; count of bases not matched to a gene: 7. CDR1 SEHNR and CDR2 FQNEAQ come from the germline V gene (reference sequence). The CDR3 contains 17 residues. The CDR3 DNA sequence: TGTGCCAGCAGCTCAGGACTAGCGCGAGGCTCCTACAATGAGCAGTTCTTC. Residues: CASSSGLARGSYNEQFF.

This clonotype was seen only a few times. The chain couples TRBV20-1 to TRBJ1-5; 8 nucleotides align to TRBD1. The trim removed 6 bases at V and 0 bases at J, leaving 10 bases unmatched. There are 16 residues in the CDR3. CDR1 and CDR2 from the germline V gene are DFQATT and SNEGSKA (reference sequence). The CDR3 here is CSADARGLISNQPQHF. The CDR3 coding sequence is TGCAGTGCCGACGCCAGGGGGCTAATTAGCAATCAGCCCCAGCATTTT.

This clonotype has a handful of counts. The V gene is TRBV4-2, the J gene TRBJ2-2; 11 bases are a match to TRBD2. This CDR3 has 17 residues. V lost 2 bases and J lost 0; bases outside the gene matches: 2. Germline V gene sequence: CDR1 LGHNA, CDR2 YNFKEQ. The CDR3 region is CASSQNSGRANTGELFF. As DNA, the CDR3 is TGTGCCAGCAGCCAAAATAGCGGGAGGGCGAACACCGGGGAGCTGTTTTTT.

This clonotype was counted a few times. This chain uses TRBV5-6 with TRBJ1-3, with unresolved D. This CDR3 spans 14 amino acids. Between the trimmed V and J ends, which lost 0 bases and 0 bases, there was a span of 4 bases. Germline CDR1 reads SGHDT; CDR2 reads YYEEEE. This CDR3 reads CASSLDNSGNTIYF. CDR3 nucleotides: TGTGCCAGCAGCTTGGACAACTCTGGAAACACCATATATTTT.

This clonotype was counted many times. The chain carries TRBV3-1 and TRBJ2-1; possible D gene TRBD2, 6 bases. Germline lookup yields CDR1 LGHDT and CDR2 YNNKEL (reference sequence). With 1 base removed from V and 10 bases from J, the gap between germline ends came to 11 bases. This CDR3 is 13 amino acids long. The CDR3 loop reads CASSQGRGNEQFF. The CDR3 DNA follows: TGTGCCAGCAGCCAAGGGCGGGGCAACGAGCAGTTCTTC.

The chain is built from TRBV4-2 and TRBJ2-6; the match to TRBD2 covers 8 bases. Germline V gene lookup returns CDR1 LGHNA and CDR2 YNFKEQ. J gave up 3 bases and V 1 base, and 8 bases lay outside the gene matches. This CDR3 is built from 18 residues. This chain's CDR3 is CASSQAKAGDYGANVLTF. The CDR3 coding sequence is TGTGCCAGCAGCCAAGCAAAAGCGGGAGACTATGGGGCCAACGTCCTGACTTTC.

This clonotype was counted many times. CDR3 region: CASSLAARDTQYF. For the CDR3, the DNA is TGTGCCAGCAGTTTAGCGGCGAGGGATACGCAGTATTTT. The chain recombines TRBV12-3 or TRBV12-4 with TRBJ2-3; D remains unclear. V lost 0 bases and J lost 6, with 7 bases in between. This CDR3 region has 13 residues.

This clonotype turned up a few times. The chain is built from TRBV7-9 and TRBJ1-5; no reliable D call. CDR1 SEHNR and CDR2 FQNEAQ come from the germline V gene (reference sequence). This CDR3 region has 14 residues. Trimming left V 5 bases short and J 0 bases short, with 8 bases between. The CDR3 bases are TGTGCCAGCAGCCCCAGTCTTAGCAATCAGCCCCAGCATTTT. Translation: CASSPSLSNQPQHF.

A note on this clonotype: A much larger clone differs from this one at a single base, so this may be a read error. V usage is TRBV4-2 and J usage is TRBJ1-4, with no clear D. Looked up from germline, CDR1 is LGHNA and CDR2 is YNFKEQ. CDR3 length: 12 residues. CDR3 DNA sequence: TGTGCCGGCAGCCGGGAAGGTGAAAAACTGTTTTTT. It is translated as CAGSREGEKLFF.

In this sample, this clonotype turned up many times. This chain connects TRBV11-2 to TRBJ2-1, with D possibly being TRBD1 or TRBD2 (5 bases each). This CDR3 has 17 amino acids. Germline V gene lookup returns CDR1 SGHAT and CDR2 FQNNGV. V lost 0 bases, J lost 0 bases, and 12 bases lay in between. CDR3: CASSLEPGPSSYNEQFF. CDR3 nucleotide sequence: TGTGCCAGCAGCTTAGAGCCGGGACCCAGCTCCTACAATGAGCAGTTCTTC.

Only a few counts were recorded for this clonotype. This rearrangement joins TRBV29-1 to TRBJ2-1; 7 bases map to TRBD1. J was trimmed by 4 bases and V by 2 bases; bases with no gene match: 14. The CDR3 has 17 amino acids. Looked up from germline, CDR1 is SQVTM and CDR2 is ANQGSEA. The CDR3 DNA follows: TGCAGCGTTGAAATCTGGTCACAGGGACAGCTATACAATGAGCAGTTCTTC. This encodes CSVEIWSQGQLYNEQFF.

This clonotype came up many times. The chain uses TRBV30 and TRBJ2-5, with 8 bases identical to TRBD2. V lost 2 bases and J lost 4; bases outside the gene matches: 9. Germline lookup yields CDR1 GTSNPN and CDR2 SVGIG (reference sequence). The CDR3 has 15 amino acids. CDR3 in DNA: TGTGCCTGGAGTCGCGCAGCGGGAGTGGGAGAGACCCAGTACTTC. Translated: CAWSRAAGVGETQYF.

V and J are TRBV4-3 and TRBJ2-2; 9 bases align to TRBD2. Germline V gene data show CDR1 as LGHNA and CDR2 as YSLEER. The J segment lost 4 bases and the V segment lost 3 bases, leaving 3 bases of the junction unmatched. The CDR3 covers 15 residues. The CDR3 sequence: CASSHSAGGTGELFF. CDR3 sequence (DNA): TGCGCCAGCAGCCACTCAGCGGGGGGCACCGGGGAGCTGTTTTTT.

This clonotype has a handful of counts. The rearrangement links TRBV5-1 to TRBJ2-1; 10 bases align to TRBD2. CDR3 length: 17 amino acids. Looked up from germline, CDR1 is SGHRS and CDR2 is YFSETQ. V was clipped by 4 bases and J by 7 bases; unmatched bases: 14. The CDR3 region is CASSPLAGGPALNEQFF. CDR3 nucleotide sequence: TGCGCCAGCAGCCCCTTAGCGGGAGGCCCCGCACTGAATGAGCAGTTCTTC.

This clonotype was seen only a few times. CDR3 in amino acids: CAISRTGVKLFF. CDR3 in DNA: TGTGCCATCAGCCGGACAGGGGTTAAACTGTTTTTT. The V and J genes are TRBV10-3 and TRBJ1-4, with 9 bases that match TRBD1. The V gene end was trimmed by 6 bases and the J gene end by 11 bases; junction bases not matched to a gene: 4. Germline V CDR1 and CDR2: ENHRY, SYGVKD. The CDR3 covers 12 residues.

This clonotype was seen repeatedly, ten times or more. The J gene is TRBJ2-3, the V gene TRBV18, with 8 bases that match TRBD1. CDR3 size: 15 residues. J gave up 4 bases and V 4 bases, and 7 bases lay outside the gene matches. Germline CDR1 reads KGHSH; CDR2 reads LQKENI. The CDR3 loop is CASSHGQGPADTQYF. The CDR3 coding sequence is TGTGCCAGCTCACATGGACAGGGCCCCGCAGATACGCAGTATTTT.